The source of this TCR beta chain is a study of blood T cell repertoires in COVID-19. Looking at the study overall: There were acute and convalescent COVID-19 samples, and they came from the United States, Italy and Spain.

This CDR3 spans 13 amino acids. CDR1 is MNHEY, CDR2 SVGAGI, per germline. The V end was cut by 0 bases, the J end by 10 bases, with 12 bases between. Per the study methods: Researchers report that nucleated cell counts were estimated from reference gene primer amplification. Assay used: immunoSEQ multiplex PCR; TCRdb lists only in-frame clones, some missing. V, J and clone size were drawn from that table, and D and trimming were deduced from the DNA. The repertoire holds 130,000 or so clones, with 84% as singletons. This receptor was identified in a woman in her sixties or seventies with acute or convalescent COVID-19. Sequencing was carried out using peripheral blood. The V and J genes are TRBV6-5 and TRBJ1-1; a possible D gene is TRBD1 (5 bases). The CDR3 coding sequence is TGTGCCAGCAGTTACTCGGCCGGGGGGGGAGCTTTCTTT. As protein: CASSYSAGGGAFF.